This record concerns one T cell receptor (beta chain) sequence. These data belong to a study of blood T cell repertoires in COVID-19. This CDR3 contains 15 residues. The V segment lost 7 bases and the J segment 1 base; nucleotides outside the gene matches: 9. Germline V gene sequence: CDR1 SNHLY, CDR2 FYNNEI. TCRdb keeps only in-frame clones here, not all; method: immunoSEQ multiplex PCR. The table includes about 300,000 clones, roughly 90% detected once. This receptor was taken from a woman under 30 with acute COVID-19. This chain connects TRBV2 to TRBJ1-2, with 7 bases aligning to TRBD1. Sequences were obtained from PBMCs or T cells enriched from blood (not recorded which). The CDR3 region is CASKTLGTDNYGYTF. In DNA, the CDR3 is TGTGCCAGCAAGACCCTCGGGACAGATAACTATGGCTACACCTTC. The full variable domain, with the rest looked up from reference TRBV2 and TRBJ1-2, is EPEVTQTPSHQVTQMGQEVILRCVPISNHLYFYWYRQILGQKVEFLVSFYNNEISEKSEIFDDQFSVERPDGSNFTLKIRSTKLEDSAMYFCASKTLGTDNYGYTFGSGTRLTVV.